This TCR beta chain comes out of a study of cytomegalovirus exposure and HLA in healthy donors. Study summary: There were 88 million or so unique TCRs (from HLA-typed donors) in an early data release.

With respect to this clone: Its antigen is currently unknown.

Study observations and caveats: On later analysis, the bulk of CMV-associated TCR beta chains appeared to be HLA-restricted. The authors later found TCR association rates varying by HLA locus, with DRB1 most and HLA-C fewest. In an earlier analysis, about 87% or about 30%: the productive usage of most TCR beta V segments.

Primers: 60 Vbeta forward and 13 Jbeta reverse. TCRdb's copy holds only in-frame clones and misses some; the assay was immunoSEQ multiplex PCR. The table has just over 200,000 clones, just under 70% seen once; the top ten hold around 2.6%. This CDR3 contains 16 residues. Germline V gene sequence: CDR1 SGHNT, CDR2 YYREEE (reference sequence). V was clipped by 0 bases and J by 0 bases, with 11 bases between them. The receptor comes from a man between 40 and 49 years old in good health and CMV-seropositive. The source material was PBMCs. V and J are TRBV5-4 and TRBJ2-3; D possibly corresponds to TRBD2 (5 bases). The CDR3 DNA reads as TGTGCCAGCAGCTTGGGAGCGGTTCCTAGCACAGATACGCAGTATTTT. Translation: CASSLGAVPSTDTQYF.